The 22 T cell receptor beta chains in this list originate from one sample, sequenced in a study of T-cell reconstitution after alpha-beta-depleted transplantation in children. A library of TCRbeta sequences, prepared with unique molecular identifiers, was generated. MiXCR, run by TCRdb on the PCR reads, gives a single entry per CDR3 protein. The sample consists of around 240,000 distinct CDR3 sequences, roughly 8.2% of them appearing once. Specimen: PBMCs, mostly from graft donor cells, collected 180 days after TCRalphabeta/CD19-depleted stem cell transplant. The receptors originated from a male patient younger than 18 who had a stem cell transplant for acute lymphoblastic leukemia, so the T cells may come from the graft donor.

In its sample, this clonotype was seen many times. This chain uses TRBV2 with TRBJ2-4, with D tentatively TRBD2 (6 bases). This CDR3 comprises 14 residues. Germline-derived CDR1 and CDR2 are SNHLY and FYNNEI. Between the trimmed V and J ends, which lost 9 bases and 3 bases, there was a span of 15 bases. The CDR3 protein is CASRGTFFKNIQYF. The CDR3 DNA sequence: TGTGCCAGTCGCGGGACTTTTTTCAAAAACATTCAGTACTTC.

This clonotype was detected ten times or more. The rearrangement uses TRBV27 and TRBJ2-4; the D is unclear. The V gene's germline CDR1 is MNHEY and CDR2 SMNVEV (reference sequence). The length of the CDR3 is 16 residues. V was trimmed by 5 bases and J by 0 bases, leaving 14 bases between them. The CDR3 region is CASSPRPYLAKNIQYF. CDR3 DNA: TGTGCCAGCAGTCCCCGACCGTACCTAGCCAAAAACATTCAGTACTTC.

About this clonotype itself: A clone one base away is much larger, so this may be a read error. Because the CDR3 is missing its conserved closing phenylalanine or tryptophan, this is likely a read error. The CDR3 DNA reads as TGTGCCAGCAGTCAACAGGGGTTTGGTCCCTACGAGCAGTACTGC. Translation: CASSQQGFGPYEQYC. V usage is TRBV2 and J usage is TRBJ2-7; 7 bases line up with TRBD1. CDR3 length: 15 residues. V lost 5 bases, J lost 2 bases, and 9 bases stayed unmatched. Germline V gives CDR1 SNHLY, CDR2 FYNNEI.

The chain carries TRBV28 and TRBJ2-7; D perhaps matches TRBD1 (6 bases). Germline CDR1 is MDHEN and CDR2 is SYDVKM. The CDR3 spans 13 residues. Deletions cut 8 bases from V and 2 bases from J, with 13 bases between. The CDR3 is CASVQGSTYEQYF. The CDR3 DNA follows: TGTGCCAGCGTTCAGGGGTCTACCTACGAGCAGTACTTC. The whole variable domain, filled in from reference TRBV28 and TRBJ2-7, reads DVKVTQSSRYLVKRTGEKVFLECVQDMDHENMFWYRQDPGLGLRLIYFSYDVKMKEKGDIPEGYSVSREKKERFSLILESASTNQTSMYLCASVQGSTYEQYFGPGTRLTVT.

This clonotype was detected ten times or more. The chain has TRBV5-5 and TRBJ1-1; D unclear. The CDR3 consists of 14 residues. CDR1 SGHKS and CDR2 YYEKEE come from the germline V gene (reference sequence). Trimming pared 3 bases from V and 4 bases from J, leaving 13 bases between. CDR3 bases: TGTGCCAGCAGCTCCCGAGCGGAGAGCACTGAAGCTTTCTTT. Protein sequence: CASSSRAESTEAFF.

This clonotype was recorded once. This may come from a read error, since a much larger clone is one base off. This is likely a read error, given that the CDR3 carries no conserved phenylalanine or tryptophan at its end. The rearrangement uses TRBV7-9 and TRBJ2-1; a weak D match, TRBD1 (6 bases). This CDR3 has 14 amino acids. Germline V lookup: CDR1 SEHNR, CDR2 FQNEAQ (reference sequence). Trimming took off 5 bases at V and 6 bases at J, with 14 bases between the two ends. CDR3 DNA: TGTGCCAGCAGCCCGCCTACCAGGGGCAATGAGCAGTTCCTC. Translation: CASSPPTRGNEQFL.

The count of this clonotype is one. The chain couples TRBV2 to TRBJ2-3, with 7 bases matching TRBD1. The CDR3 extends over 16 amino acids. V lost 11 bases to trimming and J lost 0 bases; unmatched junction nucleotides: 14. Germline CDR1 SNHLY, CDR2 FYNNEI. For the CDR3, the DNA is TGTGCCTTCAGTTCTTACAGGGGCTACAGCACAGATACGCAGTATTTT. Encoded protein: CAFSSYRGYSTDTQYF.

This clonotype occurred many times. The CDR3 coding sequence is TGCAGCGTTATGGGACTAGCGGGGGGGCGACTAAGCACAGATACGCAGTATTTT. Its protein product is CSVMGLAGGRLSTDTQYF. This chain joins TRBV29-1 and TRBJ2-3; TRBD2 matches 16 bases. V lost 5 bases and J lost 0; bases outside the gene matches: 8. CDR3 length: 18 residues. CDR1 and CDR2 (germline): SQVTM, ANQGSEA.

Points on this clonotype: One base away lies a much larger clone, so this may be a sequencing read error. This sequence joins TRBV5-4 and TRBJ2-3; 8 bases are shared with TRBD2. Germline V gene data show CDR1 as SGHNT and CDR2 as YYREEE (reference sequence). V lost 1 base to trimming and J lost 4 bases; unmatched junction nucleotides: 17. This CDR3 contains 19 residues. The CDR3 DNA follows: TGTGCCAGCAGCTTGACTTCCCTACTAGCGGCACCCTTCCCAGATACGCAGTATTTT. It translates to CASSLTSLLAAPFPDTQYF.

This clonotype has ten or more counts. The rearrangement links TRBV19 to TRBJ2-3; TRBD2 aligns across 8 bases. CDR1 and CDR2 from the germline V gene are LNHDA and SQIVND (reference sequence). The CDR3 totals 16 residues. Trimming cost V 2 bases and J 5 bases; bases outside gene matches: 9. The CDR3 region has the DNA TGTGCCAGTAGTATATCCGGGGGGGGAGGCGGAGATACGCAGTATTTT. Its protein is CASSISGGGGGDTQYF.

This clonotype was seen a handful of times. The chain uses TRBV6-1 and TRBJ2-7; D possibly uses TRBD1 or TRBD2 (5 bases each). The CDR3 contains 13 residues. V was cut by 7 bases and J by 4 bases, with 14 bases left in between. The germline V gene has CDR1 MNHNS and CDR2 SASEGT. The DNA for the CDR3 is TGTGCCAGCAATGCCGGGACCCCTTACGAGCAGTACTTC. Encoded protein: CASNAGTPYEQYF.

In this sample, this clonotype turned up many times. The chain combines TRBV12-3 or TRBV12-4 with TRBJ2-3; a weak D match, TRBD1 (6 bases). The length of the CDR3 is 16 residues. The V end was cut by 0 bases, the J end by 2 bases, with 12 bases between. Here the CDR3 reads CASSLARGIYTDTQYF. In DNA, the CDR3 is TGTGCCAGCAGTTTAGCTAGGGGGATCTACACAGATACGCAGTATTTT.

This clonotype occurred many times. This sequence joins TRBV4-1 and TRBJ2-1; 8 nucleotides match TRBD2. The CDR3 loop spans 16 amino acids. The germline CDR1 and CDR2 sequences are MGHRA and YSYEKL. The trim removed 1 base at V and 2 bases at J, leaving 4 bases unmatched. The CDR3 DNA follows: TGCGCCAGCAGCCAAGGCGGCGGGAGGACCTACAATGAGCAGTTCTTC. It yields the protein CASSQGGGRTYNEQFF.

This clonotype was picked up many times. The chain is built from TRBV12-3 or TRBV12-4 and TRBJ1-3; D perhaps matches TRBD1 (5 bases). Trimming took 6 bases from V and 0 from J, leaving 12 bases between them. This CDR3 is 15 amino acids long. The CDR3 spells CASSDRELSGNTIYF. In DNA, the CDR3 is TGTGCCAGCAGCGACAGAGAACTCTCTGGAAACACCATATATTTT.

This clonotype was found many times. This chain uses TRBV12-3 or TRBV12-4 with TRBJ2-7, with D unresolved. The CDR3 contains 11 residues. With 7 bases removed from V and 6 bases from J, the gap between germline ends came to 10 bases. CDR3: CASTEGSEQYF. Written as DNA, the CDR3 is TGTGCCAGCACCGAAGGGTCCGAGCAGTACTTC.

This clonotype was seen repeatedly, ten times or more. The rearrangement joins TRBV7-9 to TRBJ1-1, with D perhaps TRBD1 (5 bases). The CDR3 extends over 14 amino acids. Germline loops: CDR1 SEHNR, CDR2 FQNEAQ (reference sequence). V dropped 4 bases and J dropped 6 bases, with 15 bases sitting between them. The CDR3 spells CASSSTNLGAEAFF. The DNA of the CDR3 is TGTGCCAGCAGCTCCACCAACCTAGGGGCTGAAGCTTTCTTT.

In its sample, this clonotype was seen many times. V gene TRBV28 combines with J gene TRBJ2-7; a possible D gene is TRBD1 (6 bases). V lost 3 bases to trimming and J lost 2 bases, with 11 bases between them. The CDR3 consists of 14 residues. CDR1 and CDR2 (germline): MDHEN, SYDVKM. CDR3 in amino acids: CASSFLGQPYEQYF. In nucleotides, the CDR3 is TGTGCCAGCAGTTTTTTAGGACAGCCCTACGAGCAGTACTTC.

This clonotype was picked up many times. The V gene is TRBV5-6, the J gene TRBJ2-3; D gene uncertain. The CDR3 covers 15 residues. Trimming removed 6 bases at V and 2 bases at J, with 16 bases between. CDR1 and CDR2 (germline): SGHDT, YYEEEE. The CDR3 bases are TGTGCCAGCACCCAACCGGGCACCCACACAGATACGCAGTATTTT. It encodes CASTQPGTHTDTQYF.

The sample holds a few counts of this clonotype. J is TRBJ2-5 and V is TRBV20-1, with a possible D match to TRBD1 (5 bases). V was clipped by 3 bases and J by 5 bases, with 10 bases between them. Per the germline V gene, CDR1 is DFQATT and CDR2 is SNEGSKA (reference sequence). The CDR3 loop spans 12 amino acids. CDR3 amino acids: CSASVDTETQYF. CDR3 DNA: TGCAGTGCTAGTGTGGACACCGAGACCCAGTACTTC.

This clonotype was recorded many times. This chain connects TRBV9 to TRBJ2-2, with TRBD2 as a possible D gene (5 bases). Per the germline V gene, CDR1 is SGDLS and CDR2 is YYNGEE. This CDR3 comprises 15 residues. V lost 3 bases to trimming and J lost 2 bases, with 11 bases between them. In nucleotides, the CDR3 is TGTGCCAGCAGCGCGGCGGGTGTAAACACCGGGGAGCTGTTTTTT. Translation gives CASSAAGVNTGELFF. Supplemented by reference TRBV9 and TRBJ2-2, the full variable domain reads DSGVTQTPKHLITATGQRVTLRCSPRSGDLSVYWYQQSLDQGLQFLIQYYNGEERAKGNILERFSAQQFPDLHSELNLSSLELGDSALYFCASSAAGVNTGELFFGEGSRLTVL.

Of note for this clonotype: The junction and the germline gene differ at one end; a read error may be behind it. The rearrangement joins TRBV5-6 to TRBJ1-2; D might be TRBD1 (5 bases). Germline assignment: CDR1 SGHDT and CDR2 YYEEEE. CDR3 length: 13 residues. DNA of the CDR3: TGTGCCAGCGGCTTCGGGGGGAACGGTGGCTACACCTTC. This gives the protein CASGFGGNGGYTF.

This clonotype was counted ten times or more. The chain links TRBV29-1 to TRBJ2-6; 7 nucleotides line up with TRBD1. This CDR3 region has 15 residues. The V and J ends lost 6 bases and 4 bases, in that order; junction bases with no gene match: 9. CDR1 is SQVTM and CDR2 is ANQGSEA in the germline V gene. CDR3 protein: CSVRGGATGANVLTF. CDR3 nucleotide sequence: TGCAGCGTAAGAGGGGGCGCAACGGGGGCCAACGTCCTGACTTTC.